A selection of T cell receptor beta chains follows, all from one sample in a study of vaccination and CD4 T cells after COVID-19. These receptors have no known antigen. TCRdb re-called the PCR reads through MiXCR, storing one row per CDR3 protein. Of some 18,000 distinct CDR3 sequences in the sample, roughly 78% were seen once. Sequencing used CD4+ T cells from blood, cultured in vitro, obtained after SARS-CoV-2 vaccination. The receptor set was obtained from a human donor who received a COVID-19 vaccine. The CDR3 runs from the conserved cysteine through the conserved F or W. A D gene is named only where the DNA matches it firmly. Size tells how often a clone was seen (once, few, many) or the class of an expanded clone, and some rows leave it out.

V: TRBV24-1
J: TRBJ2-5
D: TRBD2
length: 15
size: NA
CDR3: CATSDLYGRGETQYF
DNA: TGTGCCACCAGTGATTTGTATGGGAGGGGAGAGACCCAGTACTTC

V: TRBV20-1
J: TRBJ1-1
D: TRBD1
length: 18
size: few
CDR3: CSARASGTGGRGNTEAFF
DNA: TGCAGTGCTAGAGCCTCCGGGACAGGGGGAAGGGGGAACACTGAAGCTTTCTTT

V: TRBV6-1
J: TRBJ1-1
D: NA
length: 15
size: NA
CDR3: CASSEGGGTLAEAFF
DNA: TGTGCCAGCAGTGAAGGGGGGGGGACATTGGCTGAAGCTTTCTTT

V: TRBV6-1
J: TRBJ1-5
D: TRBD1
length: 14
size: few
CDR3: CASRRTGGNQPQHF
DNA: TGTGCCAGCAGGAGGACAGGGGGCAATCAGCCCCAGCATTTT

V: TRBV5-4
J: TRBJ2-1
D: NA
length: 13
size: NA
CDR3: CASSRGLFNEQFF
DNA: TGTGCCAGCAGCCGGGGACTCTTCAATGAGCAGTTCTTC

V: TRBV30
J: TRBJ1-1
D: NA
length: 14
size: NA
CDR3: CAWRPFGRGTEAFF
DNA: TGTGCCTGGAGGCCTTTCGGCCGAGGGACTGAAGCTTTCTTT

V: TRBV30
J: TRBJ1-1
D: NA
length: 15
size: NA
CDR3: CAWTRSVNPGSEAFF
DNA: TGTGCCTGGACACGGTCCGTAAACCCGGGCTCTGAAGCTTTCTTT

V: TRBV6-2/TRBV6-3
J: TRBJ2-1
D: NA
length: 14
size: NA
CDR3: CASMRSGGGNEQFF
DNA: TGTGCCAGCATGCGCTCGGGGGGCGGCAATGAGCAGTTCTTC

V: TRBV6-1
J: TRBJ1-2
D: TRBD1
length: 15
size: NA
CDR3: CASSEAAGGIYGYTF
DNA: TGTGCCAGCAGTGAAGCAGCAGGGGGAATCTATGGCTACACCTTC

V: TRBV30
J: TRBJ2-7
D: NA
length: 12
size: NA
CDR3: CAWRRDSHKQYF
DNA: TGTGCCTGGAGACGAGACTCCCACAAGCAGTACTTC

V: TRBV2
J: TRBJ1-2
D: NA
length: 14
size: NA
CDR3: CASSDGAPHYGYTF
DNA: TGTGCCAGCAGTGATGGAGCGCCCCACTATGGCTACACCTTC

V: TRBV20-1
J: TRBJ1-2
D: NA
length: 12
size: NA
CDR3: CSGWRVNYGYTF
DNA: TGCAGTGGATGGAGGGTTAACTATGGCTACACCTTC

V: TRBV5-1
J: TRBJ1-2
D: NA
length: 13
size: few
CDR3: CASSLVLDYGYTF
DNA: TGCGCCAGCAGCTTGGTGCTTGACTATGGCTACACCTTC

V: TRBV7-8
J: TRBJ1-2
D: TRBD1
length: 15
size: NA
CDR3: CASSLRDRANYGYTF
DNA: TGTGCCAGCAGCCTCCGGGACAGGGCCAACTATGGCTACACCTTC

V: TRBV12-3/TRBV12-4
J: TRBJ1-6
D: NA
length: 14
size: NA
CDR3: CASSLDRGSSPLHF
DNA: TGTGCCAGCAGTTTAGATCGCGGGAGTTCACCCCTCCACTTT

V: TRBV12-3/TRBV12-4
J: TRBJ2-5
D: NA
length: 15
size: NA
CDR3: CASSLSAGRTETQYF
DNA: TGTGCCAGCAGTTTATCGGCGGGGAGGACAGAGACCCAGTACTTC

V: TRBV7-2
J: TRBJ2-3
D: NA
length: 14
size: NA
CDR3: CASSLAGDQDTQYF
DNA: TGTGCCAGCAGCTTAGCGGGGGATCAAGATACGCAGTATTTT

V: TRBV4-2
J: TRBJ1-2
D: NA
length: 18
size: once
CDR3: CASSQEPTRQTANYGYTF
DNA: TGTGCCAGCAGCCAGGAACCCACTCGACAGACCGCTAACTATGGCTACACCTTC